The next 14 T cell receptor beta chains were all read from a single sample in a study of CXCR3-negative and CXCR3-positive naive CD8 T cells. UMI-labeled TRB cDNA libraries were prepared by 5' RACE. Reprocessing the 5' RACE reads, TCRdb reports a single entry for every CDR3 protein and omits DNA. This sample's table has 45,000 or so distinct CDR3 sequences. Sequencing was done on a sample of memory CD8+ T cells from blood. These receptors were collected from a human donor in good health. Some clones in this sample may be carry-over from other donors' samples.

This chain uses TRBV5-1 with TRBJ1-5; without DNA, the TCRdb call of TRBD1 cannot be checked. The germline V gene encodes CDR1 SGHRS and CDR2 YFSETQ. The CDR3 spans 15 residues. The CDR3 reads CASSLLGHSNQPQHF.

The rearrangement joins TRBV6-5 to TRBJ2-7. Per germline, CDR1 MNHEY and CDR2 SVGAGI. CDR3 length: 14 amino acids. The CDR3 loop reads CASSKWGGPYEQYF.

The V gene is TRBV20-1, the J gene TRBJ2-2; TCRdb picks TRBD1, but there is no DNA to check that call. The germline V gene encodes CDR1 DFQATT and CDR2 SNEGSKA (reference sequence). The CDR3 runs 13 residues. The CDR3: CSASIQGAGELFF.

CDR3 in amino acids: CSVEAPGLADYEQYF. The chain links TRBV29-1 to TRBJ2-7; TCRdb returns TRBD2, unconfirmable since there is no DNA. Germline V gene sequence: CDR1 SQVTM, CDR2 ANQGSEA. CDR3 size: 15 residues.

The chain's CDR3 is CASSPPVGGEAFF. The rearrangement uses TRBV18 and TRBJ1-1; TCRdb proposes TRBD1, but this gene call is untestable without DNA. This CDR3 contains 13 residues. Germline assignment: CDR1 KGHSH and CDR2 LQKENI.

Here the CDR3 reads CSATTDRAVIYEQYF. V usage is TRBV20-1 and J usage is TRBJ2-7; TCRdb selects TRBD1, and the lack of DNA leaves this call unchecked. The CDR3 is 15 residues long. Per the germline V gene, CDR1 is DFQATT and CDR2 is SNEGSKA (reference sequence).

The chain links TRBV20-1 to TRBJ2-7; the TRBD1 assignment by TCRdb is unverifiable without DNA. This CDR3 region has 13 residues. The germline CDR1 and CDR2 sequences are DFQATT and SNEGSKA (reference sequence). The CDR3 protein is CSARNDRDYEQYF.

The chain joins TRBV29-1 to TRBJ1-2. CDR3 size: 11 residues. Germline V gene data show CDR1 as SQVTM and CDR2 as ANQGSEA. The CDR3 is CSVTDVYGYTF.

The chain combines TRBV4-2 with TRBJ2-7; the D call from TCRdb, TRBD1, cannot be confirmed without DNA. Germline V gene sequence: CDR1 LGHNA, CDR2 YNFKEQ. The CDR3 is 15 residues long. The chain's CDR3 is CASSQDEGGSYEQYF.

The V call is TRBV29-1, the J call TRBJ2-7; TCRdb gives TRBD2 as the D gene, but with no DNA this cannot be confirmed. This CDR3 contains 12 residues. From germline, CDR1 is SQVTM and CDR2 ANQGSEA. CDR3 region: CSVEISDHEQYF.

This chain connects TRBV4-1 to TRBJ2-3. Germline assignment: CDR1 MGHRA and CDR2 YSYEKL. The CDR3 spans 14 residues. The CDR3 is CASSQDPLTDTQYF.

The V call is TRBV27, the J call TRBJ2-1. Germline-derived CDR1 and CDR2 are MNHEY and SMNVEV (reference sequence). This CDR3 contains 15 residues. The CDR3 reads CASSLSGISYNEQFF.

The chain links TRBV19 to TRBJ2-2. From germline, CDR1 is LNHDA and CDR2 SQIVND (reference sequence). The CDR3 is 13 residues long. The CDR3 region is CASSIPTYGELFF.

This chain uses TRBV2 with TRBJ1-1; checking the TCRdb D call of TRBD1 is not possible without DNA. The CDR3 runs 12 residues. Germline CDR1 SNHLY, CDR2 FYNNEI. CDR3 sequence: CASRVTGTEAFF.